What follows are 28 T cell receptor beta chains derived from one specimen sequenced in a study of regulatory T cells in long-lasting Graves disease. As for time point: newly diagnosed GD, antithyroid drugs for less than 3 months. The TCR library used RNA extracted from PBMCs. Arm-PCR of CDR3 regions and iRepertoire HTBI primers were the basis on which TCR beta libraries were built. From the multiplex PCR reads, TCRdb called clonotypes with MiXCR, one entry per CDR3 protein. Among over 500,000 distinct CDR3 sequences listed, about 15% were seen once. These data were likewise used in another study, on T cells in Graves' hyperthyroidism and ophthalmopathy.

The input for sequencing was peripheral blood mononuclear cells (PBMCs), taken at new diagnosis, from a patient treated with antithyroid drugs. The origin of the receptors is a man between 18 and 29 years old with Graves disease.

At least ten counts were recorded for this clonotype. The chain employs TRBV7-2 and TRBJ1-5; no reliable D call. The germline gives CDR1 SGHTA, CDR2 FQGNSA. V was trimmed by 1 base and J by 1 base, leaving 14 bases between them. The CDR3 has 17 amino acids. CDR3 residues: CASSLVSGAASNQPQHF. CDR3 bases: TGTGCCAGCAGCTTAGTCTCTGGTGCCGCGAGCAATCAGCCCCAGCATTTT.

This clonotype came up many times. The chain couples TRBV11-1 to TRBJ2-2, with unresolved D. The CDR3 contains 15 residues. The V and J ends lost 1 base and 3 bases respectively, with 9 bases between them. The germline CDR1 and CDR2 sequences are SGHAT and FQDESV (reference sequence). CDR3 nucleotides: TGTGCCAGCAGCTTAGTTGGATACCACACCGGGGAGCTGTTTTTT. Amino acid sequence: CASSLVGYHTGELFF.

This clonotype was seen repeatedly, ten times or more. The V and J genes are TRBV7-2 and TRBJ2-1; 10 nucleotides match TRBD2. The CDR3 is made up of 15 amino acids. The germline V gene has CDR1 SGHTA and CDR2 FQGNSA. Trimming took 5 bases from V and 7 from J; bases not matched to a gene: 8. The CDR3 DNA reads TGTGCCAGCAGCGCCGGGACTAGCGTTCTAAATGAGCAGTTCTTC. Its protein product is CASSAGTSVLNEQFF.

This clonotype occurred a few times. Germline and junction disagree at one end, which may indicate a read error. The chain uses TRBV20-1 and TRBJ2-7; 8 bases line up with TRBD1. Germline CDR1 reads DFQATT; CDR2 reads SNEGSKA (reference sequence). This CDR3 comprises 16 residues. CDR3 coding DNA: TGCAGTGCCTCTGGAGGTGCGCAGGGGGCCTCCTACGAGCAGCACTTC. Encoded protein: CSASGGAQGASYEQHF.

CDR3 DNA: TGTGCCAGCAGGGACGGGACGCGTGAGACCCAGTACTTC. This codes for CASRDGTRETQYF. V is TRBV25-1 and J is TRBJ2-5; perhaps D is TRBD1 or TRBD2 (5 bases each). V lost 6 bases to trimming and J lost 5 bases, with 13 bases between them. The CDR3 loop spans 13 amino acids. Per the germline V gene, CDR1 is MGHDK and CDR2 is SYGVNS.

The chain links TRBV24-1 to TRBJ2-7; 8 nucleotides line up with TRBD1. This CDR3 has 15 amino acids. Germline CDR1 and CDR2: KGHDR and SFDVKD. The junction had 6 bases not matched to a gene; V was cut back by 3 bases and J by 3 bases. The CDR3 is CATSDAQGALYEQYF. The CDR3 DNA follows: TGTGCCACCAGTGATGCTCAGGGGGCTCTCTACGAGCAGTACTTC.

This clonotype appeared many times. This sequence joins TRBV6-1 and TRBJ1-5; D remains unclear. V shed 6 bases and J shed 0 bases, with 12 bases lying between them. CDR1 is MNHNS, CDR2 SASEGT, per germline. The CDR3 has 15 amino acids. The CDR3 DNA reads TGTGCCAGCAGGACCACACCCTTTAGCAATCAGCCCCAGCATTTT. It translates to CASRTTPFSNQPQHF.

The table lists this clonotype with many counts. The chain has TRBV29-1 and TRBJ2-7, with D uncertain. The CDR3 contains 12 residues. The V gene's germline CDR1 is SQVTM and CDR2 ANQGSEA. Trimming cost V 7 bases and J 3 bases, with 13 bases left between them. This CDR3 is CSAAPDRYEQYF. DNA for the CDR3: TGCAGCGCCGCCCCGGACCGCTACGAGCAGTACTTC.

The chain joins TRBV29-1 to TRBJ2-7; D unresolved. The CDR3 loop spans 12 amino acids. Germline CDR1 and CDR2: SQVTM and ANQGSEA. V lost 6 bases to trimming and J lost 2 bases, with 11 bases between them. The CDR3 protein is CSVGSSTYEQYF. CDR3 sequence (DNA): TGCAGCGTCGGCTCAAGCACCTACGAGCAGTACTTC.

This clonotype was observed a few times. The chain joins TRBV19 to TRBJ2-7; 14 positions match TRBD2. The CDR3 runs 15 residues. The V gene's germline CDR1 is LNHDA and CDR2 SQIVND (reference sequence). V shed 3 bases and J 9 bases; nucleotides not matched to a gene: 7. This CDR3 is CASSIGGLAGDGQYF. The CDR3 DNA follows: TGTGCCAGTAGTATTGGGGGACTAGCGGGAGATGGGCAGTACTTC. Full variable domain (rest looked up from reference TRBV19 and TRBJ2-7): DGGITQSPKYLFRKEGQNVTLSCEQNLNHDAMYWYRQDPGQGLRLIYYSQIVNDFQKGDIAEGYSVSREKKESFPLTVTSAQKNPTAFYLCASSIGGLAGDGQYFGPGTRLTVT.

This clonotype was detected a few times. The V and J genes are TRBV12-3 or TRBV12-4 and TRBJ1-4; no clear D. This CDR3 has 14 amino acids. The ends were cut back, 4 bases at V and 10 bases at J, with 16 bases in the middle. The CDR3 DNA follows: TGTGCCAGCAGTTCGAGAACAGAGGGAGGAAAACTGTTTTTT. It codes for CASSSRTEGGKLFF.

This clonotype was detected ten times or more. The chain combines TRBV12-3 or TRBV12-4 with TRBJ2-1; D is perhaps TRBD2 (5 bases). The ends were cut back, 2 bases at V and 7 bases at J, with 12 bases in the middle. This CDR3 spans 14 amino acids. The CDR3 DNA is TGTGCCAGCAGTTTATTTGAGGGTTTGAATGAGCAGTTCTTC. Protein product: CASSLFEGLNEQFF.

This clonotype occurred many times. The rearrangement links TRBV12-3 or TRBV12-4 to TRBJ2-5; no clear D gene. Trimming removed 3 bases at V and 1 base at J, with 12 bases between. This CDR3 has 15 amino acids. The CDR3, as DNA: TGTGCCAGCAGTTTGCTTATTGGCAGCCAAGAGACCCAGTACTTC. Residues: CASSLLIGSQETQYF.

There are many counts of this clonotype. The chain uses TRBV11-1 and TRBJ2-7, with D possibly TRBD2 on 5 matching bases. Germline lookup yields CDR1 SGHAT and CDR2 FQDESV (reference sequence). The CDR3 consists of 12 residues. With 5 bases removed from V and 7 bases from J, the gap between germline ends came to 12 bases. For the CDR3, the DNA is TGTGCCAGCAGCCCCTATGGGGAGGAGCAGTACTTC. This translates into CASSPYGEEQYF.

This clonotype was counted at least ten times. The V gene is TRBV30, the J gene TRBJ2-5; perhaps TRBD2 as D (6 bases). There are 13 residues in the CDR3. From germline, CDR1 is GTSNPN and CDR2 SVGIG (reference sequence). Trimming removed 8 bases from V and 1 base from J, with 14 bases in between. The CDR3 DNA sequence: TGTGCCCTGGAGGGAGGATTCCAAGAGACCCAGTACTTC. This encodes CALEGGFQETQYF.

This clonotype has at least ten counts. This chain joins TRBV6-1 and TRBJ2-5; 9 bases align to TRBD1. This CDR3 spans 15 amino acids. Germline lookup yields CDR1 MNHNS and CDR2 SASEGT. V lost 4 bases and J lost 4; bases outside the gene matches: 7. CDR3 coding DNA: TGTGCCAGCAGTGCCGGACAGGGGCTGGTAGAGACCCAGTACTTC. This sequence encodes CASSAGQGLVETQYF.

Many counts were recorded for this clonotype. The V and J genes are TRBV7-8 and TRBJ2-1; 11 nucleotides agree with TRBD2. Germline CDR1 and CDR2: SGHVS and FQNEAQ. V gave up 2 bases and J gave up 0 bases; unmatched junction bases: 9. The CDR3 loop spans 19 amino acids. DNA of the CDR3: TGTGCCAGCAGCTTAAGGTTCCTAGCGGGAGGTAGCTCCTACAATGAGCAGTTCTTC. Amino acid sequence: CASSLRFLAGGSSYNEQFF.

The chain is built from TRBV6-5 and TRBJ2-2; the match to TRBD2 covers 8 bases. This CDR3 comprises 16 residues. CDR1 is MNHEY and CDR2 is SVGAGI in the germline V gene. Trimming at V came to 0 bases and at J to 4 bases, leaving 4 bases not matched to a gene. In DNA, the CDR3 is TGTGCCAGCAGTTACTCTAACCTAGCGGGCACCGGGGAGCTGTTTTTT. This translates into CASSYSNLAGTGELFF.

This clonotype occurred many times. This chain joins TRBV5-5 and TRBJ2-1; D tentatively reads TRBD1 or TRBD2 (6 bases each). The CDR3 spans 14 residues. V shed 4 bases and J shed 10 bases, with 18 bases lying between them. Germline CDR1 SGHKS, CDR2 YYEKEE (reference sequence). Here the CDR3 reads CASSLRDILKEQFF. The CDR3 region has the DNA TGTGCCAGCAGCCTGCGGGACATCCTTAAGGAGCAGTTCTTC.

This clonotype was seen a handful of times. The chain joins TRBV29-1 to TRBJ2-7; 9 bases map to TRBD1. The J segment lost 4 bases and the V segment lost 5 bases, leaving 9 bases of the junction unmatched. Germline V gene lookup returns CDR1 SQVTM and CDR2 ANQGSEA. The CDR3 length is 14 residues. In DNA form, the CDR3 reads TGCAGCGTTCTGAAGGTGACAGGGGGGTACGAGCAGTACTTC. Translation: CSVLKVTGGYEQYF.

Notes on this clonotype: A far larger clone is a single base away, which makes a read error likely. The chain combines TRBV6-1 with TRBJ2-3; a possible D gene is TRBD2 (6 bases). With the DNA end fitting TRBJ2-5 better, the J assignment may be wrong. Germline V gene lookup returns CDR1 MNHNS and CDR2 SASEGT. This CDR3 region has 11 residues. The CDR3, as DNA: TGTGCCAGCAGGGAGGGAGAGACCCAGTACTTC. It is translated as CASREGETQYF.

Notes on this clonotype: A read error may account for a junction end that differs from germline. CDR3 bases: TGTGCCAGCGGCTTAGATCCGATTAGGACTAGCGGGGTCTACAATGAGCAGTTCTTC. This gives the protein CASGLDPIRTSGVYNEQFF. The rearrangement joins TRBV11-2 to TRBJ2-1; 12 bases are a match to TRBD2. Germline V gene data show CDR1 as SGHAT and CDR2 as FQNNGV. This CDR3 comprises 19 residues.

This clonotype was recorded a few times. V usage is TRBV10-3 and J usage is TRBJ2-1; D is unresolved. Trimming removed 4 bases from V and 2 bases from J, with 12 bases in between. Per germline, CDR1 ENHRY and CDR2 SYGVKD. The CDR3 extends over 15 amino acids. The CDR3 bases are TGTGCCATCAGTGGTCACTTTGACGCCTACAATGAGCAGTTCTTC. This encodes CAISGHFDAYNEQFF.

A remark on this clonotype: Germline is not matched at one junction end, which may reflect a read error. The chain couples TRBV15 to TRBJ1-5; D is possibly TRBD1 (6 bases). Per the germline V gene, CDR1 is LNHNV and CDR2 is YYDKDF (reference sequence). The CDR3 sequence is 17 residues long. The CDR3 bases are TGTGCCACCAGCAGGGGAGCGGGGGCAATTAGCGATCAGCCCCAGCATTTT. This sequence encodes CATSRGAGAISDQPQHF.

This clonotype was recorded many times. The chain employs TRBV5-1 and TRBJ2-1; possibly TRBD1 or TRBD2 for D (5 bases each). Germline V gene data show CDR1 as SGHRS and CDR2 as YFSETQ. V dropped 0 bases and J dropped 5 bases, with 18 bases sitting between them. The CDR3 totals 17 residues. The CDR3 reads CASSLEPPGTLDNEQFF. In DNA, the CDR3 is TGCGCCAGCAGCTTGGAGCCACCGGGGACGCTAGACAATGAGCAGTTCTTC.

The J gene is TRBJ2-3, the V gene TRBV20-1; 9 positions agree with TRBD2. This CDR3 region has 14 residues. V trimming: 6 bases; J trimming: 2 bases; junction bases outside the gene matches: 6. Per germline, CDR1 DFQATT and CDR2 SNEGSKA (reference sequence). CDR3 DNA sequence: TGCAGTGCCACGACTAGCGGAGACACAGATACGCAGTATTTT. This gives the protein CSATTSGDTDTQYF.

This clonotype was found once. V gene TRBV27 combines with J gene TRBJ2-7; 11 nucleotides align to TRBD2. The trim removed 3 bases at V and 4 bases at J, leaving 8 bases unmatched. Germline CDR1 MNHEY, CDR2 SMNVEV (reference sequence). This CDR3 has 16 residues. CDR3: CASSFMASGRPYEQYF. CDR3 nucleotide sequence: TGTGCCAGCAGTTTTATGGCTAGCGGGAGGCCGTACGAGCAGTACTTC.

This clonotype was observed a handful of times. V usage is TRBV20-1 and J usage is TRBJ2-3, with a possible D match to TRBD2 (5 bases). V gave up 4 bases and J gave up 0 bases, with 14 bases separating them. The CDR3 totals 15 residues. Germline values: CDR1 DFQATT, CDR2 SNEGSKA (reference sequence). The CDR3 DNA follows: TGCAGTGCTACGCCATCGGGCGGGAGCACAGATACGCAGTATTTT. It encodes CSATPSGGSTDTQYF.